These T cell receptor beta chains were read from a single sample in a study of graft-versus-host responses after intestinal transplantation. Their antigens are not known. Here immunoSEQ multiplex PCR was the method, and the copy in TCRdb shows in-frame clones only, minus some. The repertoire holds about 120,000 clones, about 95% seen once, with around 3.3% in the top ten. Sequenced here: unstimulated CD8+ T cells sorted from spleen or lymph node cells, sampled before intestinal transplant. The receptors stem from a human donor who received an intestinal transplant. Each CDR3 is given with its conserved first and last residue. Each record gives: V gene, J gene, CDR3 length, D gene, clone size, CDR3 DNA, CDR3 protein. The D gene is left open where the match is weak. Clone size appears in some rows only: once, few, many, or a class for an expanded clone.

TRBV23-1	TRBJ2-7	17	TRBD1	NA	TGCGCCAGCACCCAAATCCAAACGGGACAGGGATCCTACGAGCAGTACTTC	CASTQIQTGQGSYEQYF
TRBV2	TRBJ2-1	14	TRBD2	NA	TGTGCCAGCAGGAGGGCGGGAGGCTACAATGAGCAGTTCTTC	CASRRAGGYNEQFF
TRBV29-1	TRBJ2-2	15	NA	once	TGCAGCGTTGAAGCTGGTCGAGGGGTTCCCGGGGAGCTGTTTTTT	CSVEAGRGVPGELFF
TRBV7-9	TRBJ2-3	12	NA	NA	TGTGCCAGCAGCGGCCTTAAGAACACGCAGTATTTT	CASSGLKNTQYF
TRBV6-5	TRBJ2-3	15	TRBD1	NA	TGTGCCAGCAGCCGAGGGACAGGGCTCACAGATACGCAGTATTTT	CASSRGTGLTDTQYF
TRBV4-1	TRBJ1-5	18	TRBD1	NA	TGCGCCAGCAGCCAAGAGGCCTGGACAGGGGGCAGCAATCAGCCCCAGCATTTT	CASSQEAWTGGSNQPQHF
TRBV7-3	TRBJ1-2	12	NA	once	TGTGCCAGCAGCTCAGGGGCGTCCGGCTACACCTTC	CASSSGASGYTF
TRBV7-2	TRBJ2-1	16	TRBD1	NA	TGTGCCAGCAGCTTTGATAGGGACAGGGGGATCAATGAGCAGTTCTTC	CASSFDRDRGINEQFF
TRBV30	TRBJ1-5	16	TRBD1	NA	TGTGCCTGGAGTGTATTTGAGGACAGGGGTCATCAGCCCCAGCATTTT	CAWSVFEDRGHQPQHF
TRBV9	TRBJ2-7	13	NA	NA	TGTGCCAGCAGCCCTGGGGGGGCTGGCGAGCAGTACTTC	CASSPGGAGEQYF
TRBV28	TRBJ2-1	13	NA	NA	TGTGCCAGCAGCCTGGACCAATTAAATGAGCAGTTCTTC	CASSLDQLNEQFF
TRBV19	TRBJ2-5	16	NA	NA	TGTGCCAGAAGTGGAACCTCCAAAGGGGAACAAGAGACCCAGTACTTC	CARSGTSKGEQETQYF
TRBV4-3	TRBJ2-5	14	NA	NA	TGCGCCAGCAGCCAAGAGGATCAGTGGGAGACCCAGTACTTC	CASSQEDQWETQYF
TRBV7-2	TRBJ2-6	16	NA	NA	TGTGCCAGCAGCTTAGCAGCTGGGGCCGGGGCCAACGTCCTGACTTTC	CASSLAAGAGANVLTF
TRBV12-5	TRBJ2-2	17	TRBD2	NA	TGTGCTAGTGGTTTGGTACTTACGGGAGGGAACACCGGGGAGCTGTTTTTT	CASGLVLTGGNTGELFF
TRBV28	TRBJ2-1	14	NA	NA	TGTGCCAGCAGTCCTCCGACTCGATACAATGAGCAGTTCTTC	CASSPPTRYNEQFF
TRBV30	TRBJ2-7	12	NA	NA	TGTGCCTGGAGTGTAGGAGCAGGAGGGCAGTACTTC	CAWSVGAGGQYF
TRBV7-6	TRBJ2-7	14	TRBD1	NA	TGTGCCAGCAGCCTAGGGACAGGACTACGCGAGCAGTACTTC	CASSLGTGLREQYF
TRBV18	TRBJ2-1	11	NA	NA	TGTGCCAGCTCACCTTTGACTACCCAGTTCTTC	CASSPLTTQFF
TRBV5-4	TRBJ2-6	19	TRBD1	NA	TGTGCCAGCAGCTCCAGCACCGGGACAGCCGTCTCTGGGGCCAACGTCCTGACTTTC	CASSSSTGTAVSGANVLTF
TRBV19	TRBJ2-7	13	NA	NA	TGTGCCAGTAGTATGACACTGTCCTACGAGCAGTACTTC	CASSMTLSYEQYF
TRBV5-6	TRBJ2-1	14	TRBD2	NA	TGTGCCAGCAGCTTTCAGGTAGCGGGAAGGGAGCAGTTCTTC	CASSFQVAGREQFF
TRBV19	TRBJ2-1	15	NA	NA	TGTGCCAGTAGTATTTCCATTGGGATATACAATGAGCAGTTCTTC	CASSISIGIYNEQFF
TRBV6-6	TRBJ2-2	14	NA	NA	TGTGCCAGCGACGGACTAACGGGTTCCGGGGAGCTGTTTTTT	CASDGLTGSGELFF
TRBV7-8	TRBJ2-3	12	NA	NA	TGTGCCAGCAGCTTATTACTTGAAACGCAGTATTTT	CASSLLLETQYF
TRBV6-6	TRBJ2-7	13	NA	NA	TGTGCCAGCAGTTACCGCGCACAATACGAGCAGTACTTC	CASSYRAQYEQYF
TRBV27	TRBJ1-2	13	NA	NA	TGTGCCACCTCCCTAGACAGGACGGGGGGCTACACCTTC	CATSLDRTGGYTF
TRBV7-8	TRBJ2-7	13	NA	NA	TGTGCCAGCAGCCCCCACCAAGGCTACGAGCAGTACTTC	CASSPHQGYEQYF
TRBV6-1	TRBJ2-7	13	NA	NA	TGTGCCAGCAGTGAGGCGGGAAGTTACGAGCAGTACTTC	CASSEAGSYEQYF
TRBV4-3	TRBJ2-7	13	NA	NA	TGCGCCAGCAGCCGGGGCATTACCTACGAGCAGTACTTC	CASSRGITYEQYF
TRBV5-6	TRBJ2-7	14	TRBD2	NA	TGTGCCAGCGCCGACCGGGGACTAGCTTACGAGCAGTACTTC	CASADRGLAYEQYF
TRBV4-3	TRBJ1-1	17	TRBD1	NA	TGCGCCAGCAGCCAGGCCGGGACAGGCCTCATGAACACTGAAGCTTTCTTT	CASSQAGTGLMNTEAFF
TRBV4-3	TRBJ2-7	14	TRBD1	NA	TGCGCCAGCAGCCCAGGGGGCCGGACCTACGAGCAGTACTTC	CASSPGGRTYEQYF
TRBV7-3	TRBJ2-1	14	NA	NA	TGTGCCAGCAGCCCCCTTGGCAGAGACAATGAGCAGTTCTTC	CASSPLGRDNEQFF
TRBV6-5	TRBJ1-1	14	TRBD1	NA	TGTGCCAGCAGTCCGACAGGGGGGATCACTGAAGCTTTCTTT	CASSPTGGITEAFF
TRBV4-3	TRBJ2-3	16	TRBD1	NA	TGCGCCAGCAGCCAACAAGGACAGGGAACAACAGATACGCAGTATTTT	CASSQQGQGTTDTQYF
TRBV19	TRBJ1-2	14	TRBD1	NA	TGTGCCAGTAGTGCCGGGACAGGGCACTATGGCTACACCTTC	CASSAGTGHYGYTF
TRBV2	TRBJ2-7	15	TRBD2	once	TGTGCCAGCAGGGGGACTAGCGGGAGATCCTACGAGCAGTACTTC	CASRGTSGRSYEQYF
TRBV29-1	TRBJ2-1	15	NA	NA	TGCAGCGTTGAAGACAGGGTAATCTCCTACAATGAGCAGTTCTTC	CSVEDRVISYNEQFF
TRBV28	TRBJ1-4	14	NA	once	TGTGCCAGCAGTTTGGCAGCAACTAATGAAAAACTGTTTTTT	CASSLAATNEKLFF
TRBV7-3	TRBJ1-2	16	NA	NA	TGTGCCAGCAGCTTATACCCCCAAGACAGTGCCTATGGCTACACCTTC	CASSLYPQDSAYGYTF
TRBV6-6	TRBJ1-2	16	TRBD1	once	TGTGCCCGCAGGGGGGTTATGCAGGGGGCGAACTATGGCTACACCTTC	CARRGVMQGANYGYTF
TRBV12-2	TRBJ2-7	14	NA	NA	TGTGCAAGTCCCTCCGTGGGGCGGGCCCACGAGCAGTACTTC	CASPSVGRAHEQYF
TRBV27	TRBJ2-1	13	NA	few	TGTGCCAGCAGTTTTGGACCTGGGAATGAGCAGTTCTTC	CASSFGPGNEQFF
TRBV4-3	TRBJ2-1	15	NA	once	TGCGCCAGCAGCCAAGAGGGGCAGGGAGGCAATGAGCAGTTCTTC	CASSQEGQGGNEQFF
TRBV4-1	TRBJ2-7	15	TRBD2	NA	TGCGCCAGCAGCCGACCATCTGGACTAGCTGACGAGCAGTACTTC	CASSRPSGLADEQYF
TRBV29-1	TRBJ1-2	17	NA	NA	TGCAGCGTTGAGGAGAAACCCACGGGGACATGGAGTTTTGGCTACACCTTC	CSVEEKPTGTWSFGYTF
TRBV28	TRBJ1-1	14	NA	NA	TGTGCCAGCAGTCCAACTCAGAAGAACACTGAAGCTTTCTTT	CASSPTQKNTEAFF
TRBV7-9	TRBJ1-1	14	NA	NA	TGTGCCAGCAGCTTAGCGGCAGGGCGGACTGAAGCTTTCTTT	CASSLAAGRTEAFF
TRBV2	TRBJ2-4	11	NA	NA	TGTGCCAGCAGTGGCAAAAACATTCAGTACTTC	CASSGKNIQYF
TRBV27	TRBJ1-6	14	NA	NA	TGTGCCAGCAGTCCCGAGAGGGGGTATTCACCCCTCCACTTT	CASSPERGYSPLHF
TRBV27	TRBJ2-5	13	NA	once	TGTGCCAGCAGTTTTACTACCCCCGGGACCCAGTACTTC	CASSFTTPGTQYF
TRBV2	TRBJ2-1	13	TRBD2	NA	TGTGCCACCCGGACTAGCTCCTACAATGAGCAGTTCTTC	CATRTSSYNEQFF